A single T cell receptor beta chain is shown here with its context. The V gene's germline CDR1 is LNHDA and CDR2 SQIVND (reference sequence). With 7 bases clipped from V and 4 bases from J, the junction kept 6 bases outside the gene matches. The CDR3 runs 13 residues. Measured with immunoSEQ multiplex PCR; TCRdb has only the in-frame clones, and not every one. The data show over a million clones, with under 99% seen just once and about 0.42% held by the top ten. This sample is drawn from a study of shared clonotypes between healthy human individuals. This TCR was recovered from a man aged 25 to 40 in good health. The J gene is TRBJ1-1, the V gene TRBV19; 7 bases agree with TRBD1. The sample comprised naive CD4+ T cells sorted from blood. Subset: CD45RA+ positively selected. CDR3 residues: CASKEGAGTEAFF. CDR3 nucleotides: TGTGCCAGTAAAGAGGGGGCCGGCACTGAAGCTTTCTTT.